Here is one T cell receptor (beta chain) with its context. Its antigen target is currently unknown. Base-call qualities are not available, and no considerably larger clone is one nucleotide away. In the same sample, other DNA sequences code for this CDR3. The data belong to a study of beta chain features in type 1 diabetes (dated by TCRdb to between 2017 and 2018). With regard to the full study: Mean age, gender distribution, total cell number and subset yield were not different between patients and healthy donors. The study compared TCRB repertoires of sorted circulating CD4+ T cell subsets between recently diagnosed type 1 diabetes patients and matched healthy donors. Naive and central memory subsets were obtained from all 30 or so donors, but regulatory and stem cell-like memory subsets were isolated from only 8 patients and roughly eight healthy donors. Across all samples, approximately 100 million sorted cells were examined, and cell number per subset correlated strongly with RNA yield. General findings and caveats noted by the study authors: Shorter templates might have been favored by PCR, but patient and control samples were amplified and corrected together, so both groups would have been affected equally by any skew. Because cDNA was sequenced instead of genomic DNA, activated cells with high expression could be over-represented, although the groups did not differ in activation or CD3 levels. Type 1 diabetes patients showed a moderate but significant shortening of TCRB CDR3 length in all four CD4+ subsets. Because small numbers of individuals were included in the HLA sub-analyses, any influence of HLA type on TCRB rearrangement was left unresolved. Naive, central memory and regulatory TCRB repertoires appeared to be more alike among patients than among healthy donors. Patients with type 1 diabetes made fewer insertions and deleted more nucleotides at VDJ recombination sites, implying thymic rearrangement abnormalities.

All of the isolated RNA was reverse transcribed with the High Capacity cDNA Reverse Transcription Kit, so expressed TCRB transcripts were sequenced. Naive, central memory and regulatory T cell samples underwent deep immunoSEQ sequencing, averaging approximately 3.5 million total reads per sample. Sorted cells were lysed in RLT buffer, and RNA was extracted using DNase-treated RNeasy Micro or Mini kits according to cell number. To prevent cross-contamination, every cell subset was processed on its own, while patient and healthy donor samples were processed together. The immunoSEQ multiplex PCR was used to amplify TCRB sequences from cDNA, yielding 87-bp fragments that span the CDR3 region. Amplicons were sequenced on the Illumina HiSeq platform. In the authors' own workflow: Synthetic template baselines were used to correct PCR bias computationally, reads within Hamming distance 2 were collapsed, and singletons that could not be merged were discarded. By aligning reads against IMGT, V, D and J genes, CDR3 length, and insertions or deletions at six rearrangement sites were assigned. Within each subset, clonotype counts were normalized to sorted cell number, after which true diversity and Gini coefficients were computed with the tcR R package. Repertoire sharing was quantified using the overlap coefficient calculated on TCRB nucleotide sequences. Out-of-frame TCRB sequences from naive cells were analyzed to stand in for the pre-selection repertoire. TCRdb provides this immuneACCESS table in a form limited to in-frame rearrangements. Some clones are lacking; in checked studies, under half of them reflect an unresolved V gene, and why the rest are absent is not known. D and trimming were read from the DNA, whereas the V and J calls and clone size are those reported in that table. In this sample the table shows approximately 380,000 clones, approximately 16% of which occur a single time. In total, the top ten clones hold 0.019% of the sample.

Each donor gave one peripheral blood draw, roughly 110 mL on average, collected into heparinised tubes. Using a panel that included CD45RO, CCR7, CD25, CD127, CD95 and CD27, naive, central memory, regulatory and stem cell-like memory CD4+ T cells were sorted on a BD FACSAria II. Purity was above 95% for every sorted population. PBMCs were isolated right away by Lymphoprep density gradient centrifugation and were stained directly, without culture. So that batch effects would be minimized, each experiment stained and sorted samples in pairs, pairing one healthy donor with one patient. Measured from the cysteine to the phenylalanine, the CDR3 is 14 residues long. The CDR3 DNA has 42 bases and is translated from base 1. The CDR1 and CDR2 encoded by the germline V gene are SGDLS and YYNGEE. Trimmed from V: 4 bases; trimmed from J: 5 bases; junction bases lacking a gene match: 5.

The chain couples TRBV9 to TRBJ2-1; TRBD1 fits 8 bases in the junction. The TCR comes from a woman between 18 and 30 years old in good health. The sample taken for sequencing was naive CD4+ T cells from blood. The intended sense of this specimen's cell subset or site label: true naive CD4+ T cells. CDR3 sequence: CASSPRTGHNEQFF. Here is the DNA: TGTGCCAGCAGCCCGCGGACAGGGCACAATGAGCAGTTCTTC.